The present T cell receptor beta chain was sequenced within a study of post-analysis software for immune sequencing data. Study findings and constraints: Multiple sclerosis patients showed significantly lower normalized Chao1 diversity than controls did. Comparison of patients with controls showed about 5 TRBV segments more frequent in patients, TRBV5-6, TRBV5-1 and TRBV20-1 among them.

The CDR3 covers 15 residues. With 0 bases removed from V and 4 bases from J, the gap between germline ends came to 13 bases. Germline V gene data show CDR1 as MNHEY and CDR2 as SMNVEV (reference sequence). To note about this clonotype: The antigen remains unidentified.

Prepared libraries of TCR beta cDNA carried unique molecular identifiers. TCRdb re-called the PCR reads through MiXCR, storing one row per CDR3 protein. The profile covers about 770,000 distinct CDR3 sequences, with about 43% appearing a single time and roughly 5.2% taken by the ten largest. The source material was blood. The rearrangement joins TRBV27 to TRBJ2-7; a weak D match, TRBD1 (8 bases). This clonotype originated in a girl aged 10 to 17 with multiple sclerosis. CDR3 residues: CASSLSQGGLYEQYF. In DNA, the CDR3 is TGTGCCAGCAGTTTATCACAGGGGGGGCTATACGAGCAGTACTTC.